These T cell receptor beta chains were read from a single sample in a study of T cells in Graves' hyperthyroidism and ophthalmopathy. TCRdb reanalysed the multiplex PCR reads using MiXCR and keeps one entry per CDR3 protein. The data contain fewer than 750,000 distinct CDR3 sequences, roughly 46% of them singletons. Source material: peripheral blood or thyroid tissue (not recorded which). The receptors come from a woman younger than 35 with Graves' hyperthyroidism. The CDR3 runs from the conserved cysteine through the conserved F or W. D genes are given only for firm matches. A clone size is listed for some rows: how often the clone was seen (once, few, many), or a class if it is expanded.

clone size	CDR3 length	J gene	D gene	V gene	CDR3 DNA	CDR3 protein
many	15	TRBJ2-2	.	TRBV6-1	TGTGCCAGCAGTGATTTTGCGGGGAACACCGGGGAGCTGTTTTTT	CASSDFAGNTGELFF
many	15	TRBJ1-1	TRBD1	TRBV12-3/TRBV12-4	TGTGCCAGCAGTTTAGCGGGGACAGGGGCTACTGAAGCTTTCTTT	CASSLAGTGATEAFF
.	10	TRBJ1-5	.	TRBV20-1	TGCAGTGCTAGATGGCAGCCCCAGCATTTT	CSARWQPQHF
.	15	TRBJ2-1	TRBD1	TRBV24-1	TGTGCCACCAGTCTATCCGGGACAGGGGGCAATGAGCAGTTCTTC	CATSLSGTGGNEQFF
few	13	TRBJ2-7	TRBD1	TRBV20-1	TGCAGTGCAAACCCAGGGGGCCCCGACGAGCAGTACTTC	CSANPGGPDEQYF
many	15	TRBJ2-2	.	TRBV4-2	TGTGCCAGCAGCCAAGAGTCTTCGAGGGCCGGGGAGCTGTTTTTT	CASSQESSRAGELFF
.	18	TRBJ2-7	TRBD1	TRBV5-1	TGCGCCAGCAGCTCGGGACAGGGTTGGGACCTCTCCGGTTACGAGCAGTACTTC	CASSSGQGWDLSGYEQYF
many	14	TRBJ2-5	TRBD1	TRBV27	TGTGCCAGCAGTCGGGGACAGGACGGAGAGACCCAGTACTTC	CASSRGQDGETQYF
.	14	TRBJ1-1	.	TRBV20-1	TGCAGTGCTAGACCTAGCGGGGGGGACGCTGAAGCTTTCTTT	CSARPSGGDAEAFF
.	12	TRBJ2-1	.	TRBV29-1	TGCAGCGTTGAAGGGCATTACAATGAGCAGTTCTTC	CSVEGHYNEQFF
.	11	TRBJ1-1	.	TRBV19	TGTGCCATTCAGAAGAACACTGAAACTTTCTTC	CAIQKNTETFF
.	15	TRBJ2-7	.	TRBV24-1	TGTGCCACCAGTGATTTGGCTGGAACCGTCTACGAGCAGTACTTC	CATSDLAGTVYEQYF
.	15	TRBJ1-2	.	TRBV4-1	TGCGCCAGCAGCCAAGGAGTGGGGGGGTTTGAGGGCTACACCTTC	CASSQGVGGFEGYTF
many	11	TRBJ2-7	.	TRBV12-3/TRBV12-4	TGTGCCAGCAGTCAAAGGGACGCGCAGTACTTC	CASSQRDAQYF
.	15	TRBJ2-7	TRBD2	TRBV7-9	TGTGCCAGCAGCACCTCCGGCGGGAGGAGTGTGGGGCAGTACTTC	CASSTSGGRSVGQYF
many	13	TRBJ1-2	.	TRBV5-1	TGCGCCAGCAGCCCAGGAGGTTACGATGGCTACACCTTC	CASSPGGYDGYTF
few	13	TRBJ1-3	TRBD1	TRBV14	TGTGCCTCCTGGGACAGCTCTGGAAACACCATATATTTT	CASWDSSGNTIYF
.	13	TRBJ1-1	.	TRBV29-1	TGCAGCAGTTATCACGCGCTGAACACTGAAGCTTTCTTT	CSSYHALNTEAFF
.	17	TRBJ1-3	.	TRBV10-3	TGTGCCATCAGTGAGTCGATTTCAGGCCGCTCTGGAAACACCATATATTTT	CAISESISGRSGNTIYF
.	16	TRBJ2-2	TRBD2	TRBV5-6	TGTGCCAGCAGCTTCGGGACTAGCTGGAACACCGGGGAGCTGTTTTTT	CASSFGTSWNTGELFF
many	14	TRBJ1-2	.	TRBV9	TGTGCCAGCAGCGTATCCCCAGGGAACTATGGCTACACCTTC	CASSVSPGNYGYTF
.	16	TRBJ2-7	TRBD1	TRBV20-1	TGCAGTGCTAGAGGCGATGCACTACAGGGGTCCCACGAGCAGTACTTC	CSARGDALQGSHEQYF
.	14	TRBJ1-2	.	TRBV19	TGTGCCAGTCGACTCGAGGGGACTAACTATGGCTACACCTTC	CASRLEGTNYGYTF
.	13	TRBJ1-5	TRBD1	TRBV29-1	TGCAGCGTTAAAACGGACAGGAACCAGCCCCAGCATTTT	CSVKTDRNQPQHF
many	13	TRBJ2-7	TRBD2	TRBV10-3	TGTGCCATCAGTGAGCAGCGGGAGGGCGAGCAGTACTTC	CAISEQREGEQYF
few	16	TRBJ1-1	TRBD1	TRBV6-1	TGTGCCAGCAGTTACCCCCGACAGGGCGGGAGCACTGAAGCTTTCTTT	CASSYPRQGGSTEAFF
few	14	TRBJ2-2	.	TRBV6-6	TGTGCCAGCAGCCCCGACCCCAGCACCGGGGAGCTGTTTTTT	CASSPDPSTGELFF
few	15	TRBJ2-1	.	TRBV7-3	TGTGCCAGCAGCTTAGGCGAAACGGGGGCGGATGAGCAGTTCTTC	CASSLGETGADEQFF
.	12	TRBJ2-1	.	TRBV11-3	TGTGCCAGCAGCTTAGTCTTAGCGGCACAGTTCTTC	CASSLVLAAQFF
few	13	TRBJ2-7	TRBD1	TRBV27	TGTGCCAGCTCACCGCACAGGGGGTACGAGCAGTACTTC	CASSPHRGYEQYF
many	17	TRBJ1-5	.	TRBV7-3	TGTGCCAGCAGCCCCGAAGGTAAATATTCATACAATCAGCCCCAGCATTTT	CASSPEGKYSYNQPQHF
many	13	TRBJ2-5	TRBD2	TRBV7-3	TGTGCCAGCGCGGACAGCGGGGGAGAGACCCAGTACTTC	CASADSGGETQYF
.	17	TRBJ1-5	.	TRBV12-3/TRBV12-4	TGTGCCAGCAGTTCGCCGGGGGGTGGGAATAGCAATCAGCCCCAGCATTTT	CASSSPGGGNSNQPQHF
many	15	TRBJ1-2	TRBD1	TRBV9	TGTGCCAGCAGCGTCCGGGACAGGGTGGACTATGGCTACACCTTC	CASSVRDRVDYGYTF
.	18	TRBJ1-5	TRBD1	TRBV4-3	TGCGCCAGCAGCCAAGATCTATTGCAGGGGGTTGGCAATCAGCCCCAGCATTTT	CASSQDLLQGVGNQPQHF
many	17	TRBJ1-5	.	TRBV2	TGTGCCAGCAGTGCCGGGGAGGGTTCCTATAGCAATCAGCCCCAGCATTTT	CASSAGEGSYSNQPQHF
.	15	TRBJ2-1	TRBD1	TRBV7-6	TGTGCCAGCAGCATGACAGGGCTCGGTTACAATGAGCAGTTCTTC	CASSMTGLGYNEQFF
many	19	TRBJ1-5	TRBD1	TRBV7-9	TGTGCCAGCAGCTTCGACCTATCCGGGACAGCTTATAGCAATCAGCCCCAGCATTTT	CASSFDLSGTAYSNQPQHF
.	19	TRBJ2-5	TRBD2	TRBV9	TGCGCCAGCAGCTTGCGGGGACTAGCGGGAGGAAATCCCGGGGAGACCCAGCACTTC	CASSLRGLAGGNPGETQHF
.	13	TRBJ1-1	.	TRBV10-3	TGTGCTAGAGATTTGCCCGGGAACACTGAAGCTTTCTTT	CARDLPGNTEAFF
.	14	TRBJ2-3	.	TRBV7-8	TGTGCCAGCAGGAGGGCGGGTAGCACAGATACGCAGTATTTT	CASRRAGSTDTQYF